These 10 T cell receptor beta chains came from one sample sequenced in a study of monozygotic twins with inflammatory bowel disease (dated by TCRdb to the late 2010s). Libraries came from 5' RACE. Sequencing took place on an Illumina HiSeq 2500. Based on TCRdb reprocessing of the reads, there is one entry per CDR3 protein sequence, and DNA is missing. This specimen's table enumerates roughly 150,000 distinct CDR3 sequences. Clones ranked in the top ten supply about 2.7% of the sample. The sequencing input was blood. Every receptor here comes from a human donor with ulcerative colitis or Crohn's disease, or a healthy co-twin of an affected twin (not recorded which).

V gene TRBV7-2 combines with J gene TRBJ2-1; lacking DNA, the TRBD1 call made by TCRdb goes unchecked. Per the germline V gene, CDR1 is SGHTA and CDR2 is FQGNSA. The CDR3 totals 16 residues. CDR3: CASSFPGRGSINEQFF.

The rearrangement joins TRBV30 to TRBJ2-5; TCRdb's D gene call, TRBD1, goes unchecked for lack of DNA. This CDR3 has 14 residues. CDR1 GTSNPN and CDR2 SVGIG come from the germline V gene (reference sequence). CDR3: CAWSDTGGPETQYF.

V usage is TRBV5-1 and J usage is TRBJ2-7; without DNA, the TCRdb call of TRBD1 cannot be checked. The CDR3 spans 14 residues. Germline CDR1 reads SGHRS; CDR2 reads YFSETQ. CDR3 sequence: CASRSQGDSYEQYF.

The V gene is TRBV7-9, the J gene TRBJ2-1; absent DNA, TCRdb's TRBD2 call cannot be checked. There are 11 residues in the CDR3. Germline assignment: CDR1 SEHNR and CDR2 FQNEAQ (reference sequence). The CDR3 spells CASYGGDEQFF.

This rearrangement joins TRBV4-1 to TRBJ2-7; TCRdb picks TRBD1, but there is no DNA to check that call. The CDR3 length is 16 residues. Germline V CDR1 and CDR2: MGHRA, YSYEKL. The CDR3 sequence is CASSQDGGGAWNEQYF.

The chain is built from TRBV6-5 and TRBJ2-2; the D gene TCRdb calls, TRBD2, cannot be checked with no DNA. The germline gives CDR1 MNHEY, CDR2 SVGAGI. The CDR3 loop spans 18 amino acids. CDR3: CASSRGTSGRSDTGELFF.

CDR3 residues: CASSFHSQETQYF. The chain employs TRBV5-1 and TRBJ2-5. The germline CDR1 and CDR2 sequences are SGHRS and YFSETQ. This CDR3 has 13 residues.

CDR3 protein: CASSQEGGYYNEQFF. The chain carries TRBV4-1 and TRBJ2-1; TCRdb lists TRBD1, though no DNA is available to test this call. The V gene's germline CDR1 is MGHRA and CDR2 YSYEKL. The CDR3 spans 15 residues.

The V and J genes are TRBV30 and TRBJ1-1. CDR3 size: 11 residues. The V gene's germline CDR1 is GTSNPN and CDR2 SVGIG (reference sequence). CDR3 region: CAWTVNTEAFF.

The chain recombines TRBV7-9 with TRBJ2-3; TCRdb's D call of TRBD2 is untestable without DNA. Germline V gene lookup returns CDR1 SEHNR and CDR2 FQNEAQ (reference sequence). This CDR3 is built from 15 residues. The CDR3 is CASSPDKEGGDTQYF.